This T cell receptor beta chain was sequenced in a study of CD8+ T cells in alopecia areata. Isolated RNA was reverse transcribed into cDNA used as the sequencing template. The assay was immunoSEQ multiplex PCR, and TCRdb's table has in-frame clones only and misses some. The sample shows about 200,000 clones, roughly 50% of them seen only once. Germline V gene lookup returns CDR1 LGHNA and CDR2 YNFKEQ. The CDR3 is 16 amino acids. V lost 1 base and J lost 3; bases outside the gene matches: 2. Indicated treatment: oral pan-JAK inhibitor, 5-10 mg twice daily. The V and J genes are TRBV4-2 and TRBJ2-1; TRBD1 matches at 11 bases. This sample comprised CD4+ T cells sorted from blood, obtained at week 24, from a patient treated with tofacitinib. The sequence came from a human donor with alopecia areata. CDR3 amino acids: CASSQAGQGDYNEQFF. CDR3 nucleotides: TGTGCCAGCAGCCAAGCGGGACAGGGGGACTACAATGAGCAGTTCTTC.